This is a list of T cell receptor beta chains from one sample in a study of identical twins. TCRdb re-called the 5' RACE reads through MiXCR, storing one row per CDR3 protein. The table lists some 500,000 distinct CDR3 sequences, 7.5% to 10% of them singletons, with around 3% in the top ten. This same sample was also part of a study on yellow fever vaccine responses in identical twins.

Material for sequencing was PBMCs. The source of these receptors is a woman aged 18-35 years in good health. Each CDR3 is given with its conserved first and last residue. The D gene is left open where the match is weak. Clone sizes are given selectively: once, few, many, or a class where the clone is expanded.

size: few
J: TRBJ2-2
V: TRBV4-2
D: -
DNA: TGTGCCAGCAGCCCCGAAGCGGCTAGCCTAAGGAGCACCGGGGAGCTGTTTTTT
CDR3: CASSPEAASLRSTGELFF

size: few
J: TRBJ1-1
V: TRBV7-8
D: -
DNA: TGTGCCAGCAGCTCAAACAGGGTAGCAGGGAACACTGAAGCTTTCTTT
CDR3: CASSSNRVAGNTEAFF

size: many
J: TRBJ2-7
V: TRBV12-3/TRBV12-4
D: -
DNA: TGTGCCAGCAGTCGAGGGCTAGCATATTCCTACGAGCAGTACTTC
CDR3: CASSRGLAYSYEQYF

size: few
J: TRBJ2-1
V: TRBV5-1
D: TRBD2
DNA: TGCGCCAGCAGCCCGTGGGCTAGCGGCAATGAGCAGTTCTTC
CDR3: CASSPWASGNEQFF

size: few
J: TRBJ2-7
V: TRBV6-2/TRBV6-3
D: -
DNA: TGTGCCAGCAGTTACGGACTGACCAACCTCTACGAGCAGTACTTC
CDR3: CASSYGLTNLYEQYF

size: -
J: TRBJ2-2
V: TRBV7-6
D: TRBD2
DNA: TGTGCCAGCAGCTTAAGTGACGGGGGGAGCACCGGGGAGCTGTTTTTT
CDR3: CASSLSDGGSTGELFF

size: -
J: TRBJ1-1
V: TRBV6-2/TRBV6-3
D: -
DNA: TGTGCCAGCAGTTATAGGGAATTGAACACTGAAGCTTTCTTT
CDR3: CASSYRELNTEAFF

size: -
J: TRBJ2-7
V: TRBV7-2
D: TRBD1
DNA: TGTGCCAGCAGAACACAGGGGATTAGTGTCTACGAGCAGTACTTC
CDR3: CASRTQGISVYEQYF

size: -
J: TRBJ2-6
V: TRBV19
D: -
DNA: TGTGCCAGTCTGGGCGGGGAAGCTGGGGCCAACGTCCTGACTTTC
CDR3: CASLGGEAGANVLTF

size: few
J: TRBJ2-7
V: TRBV20-1
D: -
DNA: TGCAGTGTCCGGACAGAGATATACGAGCAGTACTTC
CDR3: CSVRTEIYEQYF

size: few
J: TRBJ2-7
V: TRBV27
D: TRBD1
DNA: TGTGCCAGCAGTTTTCTCTTGGGACAGGGGGCCGGGTTTCCCTACGAGCAGTACTTC
CDR3: CASSFLLGQGAGFPYEQYF

size: many
J: TRBJ2-3
V: TRBV3-1
D: -
DNA: TGTGCCAGCAGCCAAGATAGGAGGACCCCCCGGACAGATACGCAGTATTTT
CDR3: CASSQDRRTPRTDTQYF

size: few
J: TRBJ2-3
V: TRBV19
D: -
DNA: TGTGCCTGTCGGCCCCGAGATACGCAGTATTTT
CDR3: CACRPRDTQYF

size: few
J: TRBJ2-1
V: TRBV20-1
D: TRBD1
DNA: TGCAGTGCCACCGACAGGGTCGAGCAGTTCTTC
CDR3: CSATDRVEQFF

size: many
J: TRBJ2-7
V: TRBV9
D: -
DNA: TGTGCCAGCAGCGCGGGCGTCGGGGGCGGCGAGCAGTACTTC
CDR3: CASSAGVGGGEQYF

size: -
J: TRBJ2-3
V: TRBV15
D: TRBD2
DNA: TGTGCCACCAGCAGAGATAAAAGCGGGGGCACAGATACGCAGTATTTT
CDR3: CATSRDKSGGTDTQYF

size: few
J: TRBJ2-7
V: TRBV11-2
D: -
DNA: TGTGCCAGCAGCCCGAGACAGACCTTCGGCTACGAGCAGTACTTC
CDR3: CASSPRQTFGYEQYF

size: many
J: TRBJ2-4
V: TRBV7-9
D: -
DNA: TGTGCCAGCAGCCCCGCTCCTGGGGGCAAAAACATTCAGTACTTC
CDR3: CASSPAPGGKNIQYF

size: -
J: TRBJ2-7
V: TRBV4-2
D: TRBD2
DNA: TGTGCCAGCAGCCCGGGGGAGGGCTACGAGCAGTACTTC
CDR3: CASSPGEGYEQYF

size: many
J: TRBJ2-3
V: TRBV9
D: -
DNA: TGTGCCAGCAGCCCGACTGCTAGCACAGATACGCAGTATTTT
CDR3: CASSPTASTDTQYF

size: -
J: TRBJ2-1
V: TRBV29-1
D: TRBD2
DNA: TGCAGCGTTGAAGGAATAGCTAGCGGGGGACCCGCCTACAATGAGCAGTTCTTC
CDR3: CSVEGIASGGPAYNEQFF

size: few
J: TRBJ2-7
V: TRBV5-1
D: TRBD2
DNA: TGCGCCAGCAGCTTGGCCGCTAGCGGGGGGCCCTACGAGCAGTACTTC
CDR3: CASSLAASGGPYEQYF

size: -
J: TRBJ1-1
V: TRBV28
D: -
DNA: TGTGCCAGCAGAAAACAGGGTGAGGACACTGAAGCTTTCTTT
CDR3: CASRKQGEDTEAFF

size: -
J: TRBJ2-1
V: TRBV3-1
D: -
DNA: TGTGCCAGCAGCTTCGGAGTACCGGTCAATGAGCAGTTCTTC
CDR3: CASSFGVPVNEQFF